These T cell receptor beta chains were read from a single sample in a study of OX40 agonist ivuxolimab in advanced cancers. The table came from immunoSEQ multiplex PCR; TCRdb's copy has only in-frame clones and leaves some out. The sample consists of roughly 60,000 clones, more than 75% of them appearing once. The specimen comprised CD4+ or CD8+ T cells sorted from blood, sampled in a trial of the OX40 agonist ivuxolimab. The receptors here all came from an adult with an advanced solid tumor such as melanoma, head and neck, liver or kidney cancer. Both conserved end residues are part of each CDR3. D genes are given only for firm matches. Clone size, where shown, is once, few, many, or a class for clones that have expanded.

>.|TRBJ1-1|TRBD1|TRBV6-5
CASRRDRATEAFF
TGTGCCAGCAGACGGGACAGGGCCACTGAAGCTTTCTTT
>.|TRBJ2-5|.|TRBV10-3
CAISGGRRETQYF
TGTGCCATCTCAGGGGGGCGACGGGAGACCCAGTACTTC
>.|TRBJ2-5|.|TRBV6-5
CASSYGETQYF
TGTGCCAGCAGTTACGGGGAGACCCAGTACTTC
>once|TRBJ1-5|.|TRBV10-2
CASSESGDQPQHF
TGCGCCAGCAGTGAGTCGGGGGATCAGCCCCAGCATTTT
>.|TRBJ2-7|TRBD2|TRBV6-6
CASSLAGGTYEQYF
TGTGCCAGCAGCTTAGCGGGTGGAACCTACGAGCAGTACTTC
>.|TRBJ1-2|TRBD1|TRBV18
CASSSEGAFYGYTF
TGTGCCAGCTCATCGGAGGGGGCTTTCTATGGCTACACCTTC
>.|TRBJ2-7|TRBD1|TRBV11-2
CASSPSTTGFYEQYF
TGTGCCAGCAGCCCATCTACGACAGGGTTCTACGAGCAGTACTTC
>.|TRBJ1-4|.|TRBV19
CASSNSYNEKLFF
TGTGCCAGTAGCAACAGCTATAATGAAAAACTGTTTTTT
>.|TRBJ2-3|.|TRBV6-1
CASTGSTDTQYF
TGTGCCAGCACGGGGAGCACAGATACGCAGTATTTT
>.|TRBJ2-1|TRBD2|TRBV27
CASSRVGVGTSGSSYNEQFF
TGTGCCAGCAGTAGGGTTGGGGTAGGTACTAGCGGGAGTTCCTACAATGAGCAGTTCTTC
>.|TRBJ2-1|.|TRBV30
CAWRKWRNRLNEQFF
TGTGCCTGGAGGAAGTGGCGGAACCGTTTAAATGAGCAGTTCTTC
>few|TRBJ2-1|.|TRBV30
CAWSVNPEYNEQFF
TGTGCCTGGAGTGTTAATCCCGAATACAATGAGCAGTTCTTC
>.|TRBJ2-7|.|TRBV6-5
CASSSPGLRTREQYF
TGTGCCAGCAGCTCACCCGGGTTACGCACTCGCGAGCAGTACTTC
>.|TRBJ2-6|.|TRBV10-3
CAISEFSGANVLTF
TGTGCCATCAGTGAGTTCTCTGGGGCCAACGTCCTGACTTTC